A single sample gave rise to the 21 T cell receptor beta chains below, sequenced in a study of T cells after yellow fever vaccination. TCRdb re-called the 5' RACE reads through MiXCR, storing one row per CDR3 protein. The table records approximately 300,000 distinct CDR3 sequences, approximately 12% of them present only once. This specimen consisted of CD4+ T cells sorted from PBMCs, obtained 45 days after the yellow fever booster vaccination. Receptors originate from a man between 18 and 35 years old who received the YFV17D yellow fever vaccine.

This clonotype has just a few counts. The chain's CDR3 is CASSSDKNQPQHF. The CDR3 nucleotides are TGTGCCAGCAGCTCGGACAAGAATCAGCCCCAGCATTTT. The V gene is TRBV5-4, the J gene TRBJ1-5; a possible D gene is TRBD1 (5 bases). This CDR3 comprises 13 residues. V lost 3 bases and J 4 bases, leaving 8 bases between the germline ends. The germline V gene encodes CDR1 SGHNT and CDR2 YYREEE (reference sequence).

The chain recombines TRBV6-6 with TRBJ1-2; 7 nucleotides agree with TRBD1. CDR3 length: 15 residues. The J segment lost 4 bases and the V segment lost 0 bases, leaving 5 bases of the junction unmatched. In germline, CDR1 is MNHNY, CDR2 SVGAGI (reference sequence). The CDR3: CASSYSKQGTYGYTF. CDR3 bases: TGTGCCAGCAGTTACTCTAAACAGGGGACCTATGGCTACACCTTC.

This clonotype was counted many times. The rearrangement links TRBV6-6 to TRBJ1-1; D gene unclear. This CDR3 has 14 residues. The germline CDR1 and CDR2 sequences are MNHNY and SVGAGI (reference sequence). The germline V and J ends were trimmed by 7 bases and 0 bases, with 12 bases remaining between them. The CDR3 reads CASTSDALNTEAFF. The CDR3 nucleotides read TGTGCCAGCACCTCGGACGCTTTGAACACTGAAGCTTTCTTT.

This rearrangement joins TRBV20-1 to TRBJ1-6, with D perhaps TRBD1 (5 bases). This CDR3 has 13 residues. Germline-derived CDR1 and CDR2 are DFQATT and SNEGSKA (reference sequence). V lost 6 bases and J 7 bases, leaving 13 bases between the germline ends. This CDR3 reads CSAADRGNSPLHF. DNA for the CDR3: TGCAGTGCAGCGGACCGGGGGAATTCACCCCTCCACTTT.

Only a few counts were recorded for this clonotype. The rearrangement uses TRBV5-1 and TRBJ2-5; TRBD2 aligns across 12 bases. V trimming: 4 bases; J trimming: 4 bases; junction bases outside the gene matches: 2. This CDR3 has 14 amino acids. Per the germline V gene, CDR1 is SGHRS and CDR2 is YFSETQ. In DNA form, the CDR3 reads TGCGCCAGCAGCGTGGGACTAGCGGGAGAGACCCAGTACTTC. This encodes CASSVGLAGETQYF.

This chain joins TRBV4-3 and TRBJ2-1; D call uncertain. In germline, CDR1 is LGHNA, CDR2 YSLEER. Trimming took 3 bases from V and 7 from J, leaving 13 bases between them. The CDR3 is 14 amino acids. The CDR3 is CASSQELGSNEQFF. The CDR3 DNA reads as TGCGCCAGCAGCCAGGAACTCGGAAGTAATGAGCAGTTCTTC.

The sample holds a few counts of this clonotype. This chain joins TRBV18 and TRBJ2-5; a possible D gene is TRBD1 (5 bases). V gave up 3 bases and J gave up 6 bases, with 17 bases separating them. Germline CDR1 and CDR2: KGHSH and LQKENI. This CDR3 spans 15 amino acids. CDR3 residues: CASSPPSQDGQTQYF. The CDR3 DNA reads as TGTGCCAGCTCACCTCCCTCACAGGACGGGCAGACCCAGTACTTC.

V is TRBV18 and J is TRBJ2-7; 9 bases align to TRBD1. Germline V gives CDR1 KGHSH, CDR2 LQKENI. The V gene end was trimmed by 5 bases and the J gene end by 5 bases; junction bases not matched to a gene: 4. The CDR3 has 13 residues. CDR3 amino acids: CASSTGTGNEQYF. For the CDR3, the DNA is TGTGCCAGCTCAACCGGGACAGGGAACGAGCAGTACTTC. Filled out from reference TRBV18 and TRBJ2-7, the complete variable domain reads NAGVMQNPRHLVRRRGQEARLRCSPMKGHSHVYWYRQLPEEGLKFMVYLQKENIIDESGMPKERFSAEFPKEGPSILRIQQVVRGDSAAYFCASSTGTGNEQYFGPGTRLTVT.

This clonotype appeared a few times. The chain couples TRBV7-9 to TRBJ1-1, with TRBD1 matching 8 bases. The V segment lost 3 bases and the J segment 4 bases; nucleotides outside the gene matches: 4. CDR1 SEHNR and CDR2 FQNEAQ come from the germline V gene (reference sequence). The CDR3 contains 14 residues. The CDR3 sequence is CASSFRQGSTEAFF. For the CDR3, the DNA is TGTGCCAGCAGCTTCCGACAGGGGAGCACTGAAGCTTTCTTT.

This sequence joins TRBV10-3 and TRBJ2-5, with D tentatively TRBD2 (5 bases). The CDR3 is made up of 12 amino acids. V was shortened by 3 bases and J by 11 bases, with 13 bases between the two germline ends. Germline CDR1 ENHRY, CDR2 SYGVKD. DNA for the CDR3: TGTGCCATCAGTGATCCGGGGTTAGGGCAGTACTTC. Translation gives CAISDPGLGQYF.

This clonotype appeared a few times. This chain connects TRBV5-1 to TRBJ2-3, with D uncertain. The CDR3 is 14 residues long. Trimming stripped 9 bases from V and 2 bases from J, with 16 bases between. Germline CDR1 SGHRS, CDR2 YFSETQ. The CDR3: CATSRSLNTDTQYF. CDR3 in DNA: TGCGCCACCTCCCGGAGCCTGAACACAGATACGCAGTATTTT.

This clonotype was detected a few times. The CDR3 here is CASSYPPGNEQFF. DNA for the CDR3: TGTGCCAGCAGTTACCCCCCCGGCAATGAGCAGTTCTTC. The chain links TRBV6-5 to TRBJ2-1; D gene uncertain. Trimming took off 2 bases at V and 6 bases at J, with 8 bases between the two ends. Germline-derived CDR1 and CDR2 are MNHEY and SVGAGI. This CDR3 is built from 13 residues.

The chain joins TRBV7-2 to TRBJ2-4; D ambiguous. This CDR3 has 16 amino acids. V shed 2 bases and J shed 0 bases, with 11 bases lying between them. Germline lookup yields CDR1 SGHTA and CDR2 FQGNSA. CDR3 region: CASSLIGQVAKNIQYF. CDR3 nucleotides: TGTGCCAGCAGCTTAATCGGGCAGGTAGCCAAAAACATTCAGTACTTC. Combining the CDR3 with reference TRBV7-2 and TRBJ2-4 gives the whole variable domain GAGVSQSPSNKVTEKGKDVELRCDPISGHTALYWYRQSLGQGLEFLIYFQGNSAPDKSGLPSDRFSAERTGGSVSTLTIQRTQQEDSAVYLCASSLIGQVAKNIQYFGAGTRLSVL.

The V and J genes are TRBV7-3 and TRBJ2-3; TRBD1 is a possible D gene (8 bases). The CDR3 consists of 16 residues. Trimming left V 3 bases short and J 1 base short, with 14 bases between. Germline V gene lookup returns CDR1 SGHTA and CDR2 FQGTGA. The chain's CDR3 is CASSFPTGGGTDTQYF. Written as DNA, the CDR3 is TGTGCCAGCAGCTTTCCAACAGGGGGGGGCACAGATACGCAGTATTTT. Filled out from reference TRBV7-3 and TRBJ2-3, the complete variable domain reads GAGVSQTPSNKVTEKGKYVELRCDPISGHTALYWYRQSLGQGPEFLIYFQGTGAADDSGLPNDRFFAVRPEGSVSTLKIQRTERGDSAVYLCASSFPTGGGTDTQYFGPGTRLTVL.

The rearrangement uses TRBV4-2 and TRBJ2-7; 15 bases fit TRBD2. The CDR3 has 19 amino acids. Germline V gene data show CDR1 as LGHNA and CDR2 as YNFKEQ. V trimming: 4 bases; J trimming: 0 bases; junction bases outside the gene matches: 10. The CDR3 nucleotides read TGTGCCAGCAGCCCACCTCCGGGACTAGCGGGGGGAAGCTCCTACGAGCAGTACGTC. Translated: CASSPPPGLAGGSSYEQYV.

The gene calls are TRBV18 and TRBJ2-5; D gene unclear. The V and J ends lost 0 bases and 4 bases respectively, with 9 bases between them. The CDR3 length is 14 residues. CDR1 is KGHSH, CDR2 LQKENI, per germline. As DNA, the CDR3 is TGTGCCAGCTCACCACCGGAAGCCGCAGAGACCCAGTACTTC. It codes for CASSPPEAAETQYF.

The chain couples TRBV28 to TRBJ2-5, with TRBD1 matching 11 bases. The CDR3 extends over 16 amino acids. The germline V gene encodes CDR1 MDHEN and CDR2 SYDVKM. The ends lost 6 bases at V and 5 bases at J; junction bases unmatched: 11. The CDR3 protein is CASSSRTGGASETQYF. DNA for the CDR3: TGTGCCAGCAGCTCCCGGACAGGGGGCGCTTCGGAGACCCAGTACTTC.

This clonotype was observed a handful of times. The gene calls are TRBV7-2 and TRBJ2-3; D ambiguous. The CDR3 length is 14 residues. Germline values: CDR1 SGHTA, CDR2 FQGNSA. Deletions cut 0 bases from V and 4 bases from J, with 8 bases between. CDR3 bases: TGTGCCAGCAGCTTAGCCCCTTACCCAGATACGCAGTATTTT. It specifies CASSLAPYPDTQYF.

The gene calls are TRBV6-2 or TRBV6-3 and TRBJ2-7, with D uncertain. The V gene lost 6 bases and the J gene lost 9 bases, with 21 bases spanning the gap. The CDR3 covers 14 residues. The germline V gene encodes CDR1 MNHEY and CDR2 SVGEGT. The DNA of the CDR3 is TGTGCCAGCAGGATGGATGCGACTGACATAGGGCAGTACTTC. Its protein product is CASRMDATDIGQYF.

This clonotype was counted at least ten times. The chain employs TRBV18 and TRBJ1-2; no reliable D call. V lost 0 bases and J lost 7, with 6 bases in between. Looked up from germline, CDR1 is KGHSH and CDR2 is LQKENI. This CDR3 spans 12 amino acids. CDR3: CASSPPESGYTF. CDR3 coding DNA: TGTGCCAGCTCACCACCGGAAAGTGGCTACACCTTC.

The rearrangement joins TRBV5-1 to TRBJ1-2; no reliable D call. This CDR3 is built from 13 residues. Per germline, CDR1 SGHRS and CDR2 YFSETQ. Between the trimmed V and J ends, which lost 3 bases and 6 bases, there was a span of 12 bases. The CDR3 protein is CASSYDGVDGYTF. DNA for the CDR3: TGCGCCAGCAGCTATGACGGGGTTGATGGCTACACCTTC.